Below are 27 T cell receptor beta chains sequenced from a single sample in a study of blood T cells in healthy people across ages. Next came a second PCR, run for roughly 6 to 11 cycles, which used a sample-barcoded 5' primer along with a J-beta primer mix. TCRdb ran MiXCR on the 5' RACE reads and lists one entry per CDR3 protein. This sample has 790,000 or so distinct CDR3 sequences, with 35% to 50% found just once. Specimen: blood. The receptor source for this set is an elderly man in good health.

The chain combines TRBV12-3 or TRBV12-4 with TRBJ2-1; 8 bases are shared with TRBD2. The CDR3 contains 15 residues. V shed 3 bases and J 5 bases; nucleotides not matched to a gene: 6. CDR3 sequence reads: CASSFGGGTNNEQFF. Written as DNA, the CDR3 is TGTGCCAGCAGTTTCGGGGGGGGGACTAACAATGAGCAGTTCTTC.

The chain recombines TRBV15 with TRBJ1-4; D unclear. Germline-derived CDR1 and CDR2 are LNHNV and YYDKDF (reference sequence). The CDR3 spans 17 residues. Trimming removed 1 base at V and 0 bases at J, with 12 bases between. The CDR3 DNA reads as TGTGCCACCAGCAGAGTCACAGCCGCTCCAACTAATGAAAAACTGTTTTTT. The encoded protein is CATSRVTAAPTNEKLFF.

This clonotype has only a few counts. V usage is TRBV4-2 and J usage is TRBJ2-5; D is unclear. The germline V gene has CDR1 LGHNA and CDR2 YNFKEQ. This CDR3 spans 15 amino acids. Trimming left V 1 base short and J 1 base short, with 10 bases between. CDR3 DNA: TGTGCCAGCAGCCAAGGCGGTAGCAGCCAAGAGACCCAGTACTTC. It codes for CASSQGGSSQETQYF.

This clonotype was counted ten times or more. This chain uses TRBV7-9 with TRBJ2-7, with D possibly being TRBD1 (5 bases). The CDR3 has 11 amino acids. V was shortened by 5 bases and J by 10 bases, with 12 bases between the two germline ends. Per germline, CDR1 SEHNR and CDR2 FQNEAQ (reference sequence). The CDR3: CASSSDSDQYF. DNA for the CDR3: TGTGCCAGCAGCAGTGACAGTGACCAGTACTTC. Complete variable domain (other parts from reference TRBV7-9 and TRBJ2-7): DTGVSQNPRHKITKRGQNVTFRCDPISEHNRLYWYRQTLGQGPEFLTYFQNEAQLEKSRLLSDRFSAERPKGSFSTLEIQRTEQGDSAMYLCASSSDSDQYFGPGTRLTVT.

The chain employs TRBV6-2 or TRBV6-3 and TRBJ2-5, with TRBD2 identical over 8 bases. The closer fit of TRBJ2-7 to the DNA end suggests the J call may be wrong. The CDR3 has 14 residues. The germline V gene has CDR1 MNHEY and CDR2 SVGEGT. CDR3 sequence reads: CASSYAGLAREQYF. CDR3 sequence (DNA): TGTGCCAGCAGTTACGCCGGACTAGCTCGCGAGCAGTACTTC.

This chain joins TRBV29-1 and TRBJ1-2; possible D gene TRBD1, 6 bases. Trimming took 4 bases from V and 1 from J, leaving 19 bases between them. There are 16 residues in the CDR3. Germline V gives CDR1 SQVTM, CDR2 ANQGSEA. Written as DNA, the CDR3 is TGCAGCGTTGGACCGGACAGCATACTCAGTAACTATGGCTACACCTTC. Translation gives CSVGPDSILSNYGYTF.

The J gene is TRBJ2-7, the V gene TRBV20-1; TRBD1 matches at 8 bases. Trimming at V came to 2 bases and at J to 3 bases, leaving 12 bases not matched to a gene. In germline, CDR1 is DFQATT, CDR2 SNEGSKA (reference sequence). This CDR3 spans 16 amino acids. In nucleotides, the CDR3 is TGCAGTGCTAGATCCCACCGGGACAGGACATTCTACGAGCAGTACTTC. Its translation is CSARSHRDRTFYEQYF.

This clonotype turned up a few times. The rearrangement uses TRBV20-1 and TRBJ1-4; 7 bases are a match to TRBD1. The CDR3 sequence is 13 residues long. The V gene's germline CDR1 is DFQATT and CDR2 SNEGSKA (reference sequence). The V and J ends lost 6 bases and 6 bases, in that order; junction bases with no gene match: 7. CDR3 DNA: TGCAGTGCCAGTGACAGGGCGGATGAAAAACTGTTTTTT. Translated, it gives CSASDRADEKLFF.

The rearrangement joins TRBV28 to TRBJ2-1, with TRBD2 matching 10 bases. The CDR3 loop spans 16 amino acids. CDR1 and CDR2 (germline): MDHEN, SYDVKM. Trimming cost V 0 bases and J 3 bases; bases outside gene matches: 2. This chain's CDR3 is CASSLWSSGGYNEQFF. The CDR3 DNA reads TGTGCCAGCAGTTTATGGTCTAGCGGGGGCTACAATGAGCAGTTCTTC.

The chain links TRBV14 to TRBJ2-5; weak D call: TRBD2 (5 bases). The V end lost 3 bases, the J end lost 3 bases, and 23 bases lay between the germline ends. CDR1 is SGHDN, CDR2 FVKESK, per germline. This CDR3 comprises 18 residues. The CDR3 here is CASSHSLASPQLEETQYF. The CDR3 DNA follows: TGTGCCAGCAGCCATTCGCTAGCATCCCCTCAATTAGAAGAGACCCAGTACTTC. Supplemented by reference TRBV14 and TRBJ2-5, the full variable domain reads EAGVTQFPSHSVIEKGQTVTLRCDPISGHDNLYWYRRVMGKEIKFLLHFVKESKQDESGMPNNRFLAERTGGTYSTLKVQPAELEDSGVYFCASSHSLASPQLEETQYFGPGTRLLVL.

The J gene is TRBJ2-5, the V gene TRBV29-1; weak D call: TRBD2 (6 bases). V lost 2 bases and J 7 bases, leaving 8 bases between the germline ends. CDR3 length equals 11 residues. Per the germline V gene, CDR1 is SQVTM and CDR2 is ANQGSEA. The CDR3 DNA follows: TGCAGCGTTGAACAGGGAGGGACCCAGTACTTC. Its translation: CSVEQGGTQYF.

The J gene is TRBJ2-5, the V gene TRBV28; TRBD1 might be the D (6 bases). The J call may be incorrect, as the DNA end agrees better with TRBJ2-7. Germline values: CDR1 MDHEN, CDR2 SYDVKM. CDR3 size: 14 residues. CDR3 bases: TGTGCCAGCAGGCAAACGGGACAATTATACGAGCAGTACTTC. Protein: CASRQTGQLYEQYF.

This clonotype was seen at least ten times. J is TRBJ2-4 and V is TRBV3-1; 10 bases line up with TRBD2. Looked up from germline, CDR1 is LGHDT and CDR2 is YNNKEL (reference sequence). This CDR3 has 16 amino acids. Losses at the gene ends were 4 bases for V and 10 bases for J; bases not matched to a gene: 13. The CDR3 is CASSLAGASGSGIQYF. DNA for the CDR3: TGTGCCAGCAGCCTCGCAGGGGCTAGCGGGAGTGGTATTCAGTACTTC.

This chain links TRBV12-3 or TRBV12-4 with TRBJ2-1, with a tentative D call TRBD2 (5 bases). The V gene lost 5 bases and the J gene lost 0 bases, with 17 bases spanning the gap. The CDR3 totals 17 residues. The CDR3 reads CASSRLSTGSSYNEQFF. The CDR3, as DNA: TGTGCCAGCAGTCGTCTTTCAACGGGGAGCTCCTACAATGAGCAGTTCTTC.

The chain is built from TRBV6-6 and TRBJ1-2; a weak D match, TRBD1 (6 bases). V was trimmed by 7 bases and J by 1 base, leaving 16 bases between them. This CDR3 is 15 amino acids long. Per the germline V gene, CDR1 is MNHNY and CDR2 is SVGAGI (reference sequence). The CDR3 spells CASTHSGTLNYGYTF. The CDR3 region has the DNA TGTGCCAGCACCCACTCGGGGACACTTAACTATGGCTACACCTTC.

Details on this clonotype: A much larger clone differs by one base, so this may be a read error. J is TRBJ2-7 and V is TRBV20-1; D is ambiguous. Germline lookup yields CDR1 DFQATT and CDR2 SNEGSKA (reference sequence). The CDR3 is 14 residues long. Here the CDR3 DNA reads TGCAGCGCCCTCGAGACTCAGAGGACCGACGAGCAGTACTTC. Translated: CSALETQRTDEQYF.

V is TRBV6-2 or TRBV6-3 and J is TRBJ2-5; 9 nucleotides match TRBD1. The J call may be mistaken, given a closer DNA end match to TRBJ2-7. There are 17 residues in the CDR3. CDR1 is MNHEY and CDR2 is SVGEGT in the germline V gene. Here the CDR3 DNA reads TGTGCCAGCAGTTCGTCCGTGGCGGGACAGGGTGTCTACGAGCAGTACTTC. Translated, it gives CASSSSVAGQGVYEQYF.

In this sample, this clonotype turned up a few times. The V and J genes are TRBV5-1 and TRBJ2-1; 14 bases align to TRBD2. This CDR3 region has 17 residues. The J segment lost 2 bases and the V segment lost 3 bases, leaving 4 bases of the junction unmatched. Germline loops: CDR1 SGHRS, CDR2 YFSETQ. The CDR3 reads CASSSGTSGGPYNEQFF. CDR3 DNA sequence: TGCGCCAGCAGCTCGGGGACTAGCGGGGGACCCTACAATGAGCAGTTCTTC.

This clonotype was counted between two and nine times. Here the CDR3 reads CASSLETSGVNTGELFF. The CDR3 DNA reads TGCGCCAGCAGCCTCGAGACTAGCGGGGTGAACACCGGGGAGCTGTTTTTT. V is TRBV4-1 and J is TRBJ2-2, with TRBD2 identical over 11 bases. The CDR3 spans 17 residues. Germline V gene sequence: CDR1 MGHRA, CDR2 YSYEKL. After removal of 4 bases from V and 1 base from J, the junction contained 5 bases not matched to a gene.

This clonotype was seen a few times. This chain links TRBV20-1 with TRBJ2-5; D may match TRBD1 or TRBD2 (6 bases each). Germline lookup yields CDR1 DFQATT and CDR2 SNEGSKA (reference sequence). V lost 0 bases and J 4 bases, leaving 12 bases between the germline ends. The CDR3 extends over 14 amino acids. This CDR3 is CSARDGGQGETQYF. DNA of the CDR3: TGCAGTGCTAGAGATGGGGGGCAGGGAGAGACCCAGTACTTC.

The CDR3 protein is CASSQETQLAASYNEQYF. The CDR3 DNA sequence: TGTGCCAGCAGCCAAGAAACGCAGCTAGCGGCCTCCTACAATGAGCAGTACTTC. This chain connects TRBV4-2 to TRBJ2-7, with 7 positions matching TRBD2. Germline values: CDR1 LGHNA, CDR2 YNFKEQ. The CDR3 covers 18 residues. Trimming at V came to 0 bases and at J to 7 bases, leaving 18 bases not matched to a gene.

This clonotype appeared a few times. V gene TRBV27 combines with J gene TRBJ2-3, with a tentative D call TRBD2 (6 bases). The CDR3 sequence is 15 residues long. Trimming took 3 bases from V and 4 from J, leaving 14 bases between them. Germline V gene sequence: CDR1 MNHEY, CDR2 SMNVEV (reference sequence). CDR3 loop: CASSLIGRSSDTQYF. The CDR3 DNA reads TGTGCCAGCAGTTTGATCGGGAGAAGCTCAGATACGCAGTATTTT.

The V and J genes are TRBV5-5 and TRBJ1-5, with TRBD1 matching over 10 bases. The CDR3 is 16 amino acids. CDR1 and CDR2 from the germline V gene are SGHKS and YYEKEE (reference sequence). V shed 4 bases, J shed 2 bases, and the junction held 6 bases outside the gene matches. The CDR3 protein is CASSQGTGVGNQPQHF. CDR3 nucleotides: TGTGCCAGCAGCCAAGGGACAGGGGTAGGCAATCAGCCCCAGCATTTT.

A few counts support this clonotype. The chain carries TRBV12-3 or TRBV12-4 and TRBJ2-1; 12 nucleotides line up with TRBD2. The CDR3 runs to 17 residues. With V trimmed by 5 bases and J by 2 bases, 7 bases remained unmatched. The CDR3 sequence: CASSPVSSGRAYNEQFF. CDR3 sequence (DNA): TGTGCCAGCAGTCCCGTTTCTAGCGGGAGGGCCTACAATGAGCAGTTCTTC.

The chain links TRBV7-2 to TRBJ2-4; tentatively, D is TRBD2 (6 bases). Germline-derived CDR1 and CDR2 are SGHTA and FQGNSA. The CDR3 runs to 14 residues. V was trimmed by 1 base and J by 13 bases, leaving 17 bases between them. The CDR3 spells CASSLELALGEQYF. The CDR3 DNA is TGTGCCAGCAGCTTAGAACTAGCCCTGGGGGAGCAGTACTTC.

The chain uses TRBV7-2 and TRBJ2-1; D remains ambiguous. Trimming took off 0 bases at V and 13 bases at J, with 19 bases between the two ends. CDR3 length: 15 residues. The germline CDR1 and CDR2 sequences are SGHTA and FQGNSA. CDR3 residues: CASSLATTRQETQFF. The CDR3 DNA follows: TGTGCCAGCAGCTTAGCGACGACGAGACAAGAGACCCAGTTCTTC.

The chain has TRBV4-3 and TRBJ2-6; possible D gene TRBD1, 5 bases. The V gene's germline CDR1 is LGHNA and CDR2 YSLEER. The V and J ends lost 1 base and 0 bases respectively, with 10 bases between them. This CDR3 is 17 amino acids long. The CDR3 bases are TGCGCCAGCAGCCAAGGTTCAGGGCTCTCTGGGGCCAACGTCCTGACTTTC. As protein: CASSQGSGLSGANVLTF.